These 30 T cell receptor beta chains share one sample of origin, sequenced in a study of technical replicates of blood from several donors. The repertoire was sequenced with immunoSEQ multiplex PCR; TCRdb's copy has only in-frame clones and lacks some. The repertoire holds roughly 79,000 clones, with 85% to 95% as singletons. Sequencing was performed on T cells isolated from PBMCs. The receptors originated from a human donor in good health.

The gene calls are TRBV5-1 and TRBJ1-1; 10 nucleotides agree with TRBD1. The CDR3 spans 14 residues. Germline V gene sequence: CDR1 SGHRS, CDR2 YFSETQ. Trimming at V came to 3 bases and at J to 4 bases, leaving 3 bases not matched to a gene. The CDR3 nucleotides are TGCGCCAGCAGCTCGACAGGGGGCGTCACTGAAGCTTTCTTT. It specifies CASSSTGGVTEAFF.

The chain employs TRBV9 and TRBJ2-3; no clear D. The CDR3 totals 15 residues. Between the trimmed V and J ends, which lost 0 bases and 0 bases, there was a span of 8 bases. Germline V gene data show CDR1 as SGDLS and CDR2 as YYNGEE. The CDR3 region has the DNA TGTGCCAGCAGCGTAGGGGCCATTAGCACAGATACGCAGTATTTT. It encodes CASSVGAISTDTQYF.

This chain links TRBV19 with TRBJ2-7, with D perhaps matching TRBD2 (5 bases). Germline loops: CDR1 LNHDA, CDR2 SQIVND (reference sequence). V was shortened by 5 bases and J by 3 bases, with 14 bases between the two germline ends. CDR3 length equals 14 residues. CDR3 nucleotides: TGTGCCAGTAGTGGAGGCGGGTCGGTCTACGAGCAGTACTTC. It encodes CASSGGGSVYEQYF.

V usage is TRBV5-4 and J usage is TRBJ2-7, with 9 positions matching TRBD2. With 5 bases clipped from V and 5 bases from J, the junction kept 8 bases outside the gene matches. The CDR3 spans 14 residues. Looked up from germline, CDR1 is SGHNT and CDR2 is YYREEE (reference sequence). CDR3 loop: CASSLAGESHEQYF. The CDR3 region has the DNA TGTGCCAGCAGTTTAGCGGGAGAAAGCCACGAGCAGTACTTC.

The rearrangement links TRBV4-3 to TRBJ1-2; D is undetermined. Germline lookup yields CDR1 LGHNA and CDR2 YSLEER. Trimming stripped 3 bases from V and 5 bases from J, with 13 bases between. This CDR3 has 14 amino acids. The CDR3 DNA reads TGCGCCAGCAGCCATCCCAACCCGCGTTATGGCTACACCTTC. It specifies CASSHPNPRYGYTF.

The chain links TRBV6-6 to TRBJ1-1; weak D call: TRBD1 (5 bases). Per germline, CDR1 MNHNY and CDR2 SVGAGI (reference sequence). Trimming removed 6 bases at V and 1 base at J, with 12 bases between. This CDR3 is built from 14 residues. This CDR3 is CASRLGGSNTEAFF. The CDR3 nucleotides read TGTGCCAGCAGACTGGGGGGGTCGAACACTGAAGCTTTCTTT.

This clone has more than one count but fewer than ten. The genes are TRBV6-1 and TRBJ1-2, with D uncertain. The germline CDR1 and CDR2 sequences are MNHNS and SASEGT. The CDR3 consists of 13 residues. With 8 bases removed from V and 8 bases from J, the gap between germline ends came to 18 bases. The CDR3 sequence: CASAPDWGGGYTF. The CDR3 nucleotides read TGTGCCAGCGCCCCGGACTGGGGAGGGGGCTACACCTTC.

The genes are TRBV2 and TRBJ1-1; TRBD1 might be the D (6 bases). Germline V gene data show CDR1 as SNHLY and CDR2 as FYNNEI. The CDR3 is 11 amino acids. V was pared by 7 bases and J by 3 bases, with 6 bases between. This CDR3 is CASNRDTEAFF. The CDR3 DNA follows: TGTGCCAGCAACAGGGACACTGAAGCTTTCTTT.

A single count supports this clone. The chain combines TRBV27 with TRBJ1-2; possible D gene TRBD1, 6 bases. V lost 6 bases to trimming and J lost 8 bases, with 16 bases between them. Germline V gene lookup returns CDR1 MNHEY and CDR2 SMNVEV (reference sequence). The CDR3 contains 13 residues. This CDR3 reads CASRNNRVKGYTF. In nucleotides, the CDR3 is TGTGCCAGCAGGAATAACAGGGTAAAAGGCTACACCTTC.

CDR3: CASSPRESGTGKGYEQYF. The CDR3 coding sequence is TGTGCCAGCTCACCAAGGGAATCCGGGACAGGGAAGGGCTACGAGCAGTACTTC. The chain has TRBV18 and TRBJ2-7; TRBD1 matches 9 bases. Looked up from germline, CDR1 is KGHSH and CDR2 is LQKENI. The CDR3 contains 18 residues. J gave up 3 bases and V 2 bases, and 14 bases lay outside the gene matches.

This chain joins TRBV4-1 and TRBJ1-2, with 7 bases aligning to TRBD1. CDR3 length: 14 amino acids. The germline CDR1 and CDR2 sequences are MGHRA and YSYEKL. Trimming at V came to 2 bases and at J to 4 bases, leaving 4 bases not matched to a gene. CDR3 in DNA: TGCGCCAGCAGCCAACGACAGGGAGTCTATGGCTACACCTTC. It encodes CASSQRQGVYGYTF.

The V gene is TRBV9, the J gene TRBJ2-7; maybe TRBD2 (5 bases). V lost 4 bases to trimming and J lost 5 bases, with 13 bases between them. Looked up from germline, CDR1 is SGDLS and CDR2 is YYNGEE. The CDR3 covers 13 residues. In DNA form, the CDR3 reads TGTGCCAGCAGCTCCCCCTGGGGAGACGAGCAGTACTTC. Translation gives CASSSPWGDEQYF.

CDR3 DNA: TGTGCCAGCAGATACAGAGGGACTATCAAAAACATTCAGTACTTC. Amino acids: CASRYRGTIKNIQYF. This chain links TRBV28 with TRBJ2-4; 7 bases match TRBD2. The length of the CDR3 is 15 residues. CDR1 and CDR2 (germline): MDHEN, SYDVKM. Losses at the gene ends were 6 bases for V and 3 bases for J; bases not matched to a gene: 8.

The chain recombines TRBV11-2 with TRBJ2-7; no clear D. The CDR3 runs to 15 residues. Trimming removed 1 base at V and 10 bases at J, with 20 bases between. Germline loops: CDR1 SGHAT, CDR2 FQNNGV. CDR3 DNA: TGTGCCAGCAGCTTAGCATTTGGAGATCTTTTCCTCCAGTACTTC. As protein: CASSLAFGDLFLQYF.

J is TRBJ2-1 and V is TRBV4-1; possibly TRBD2 for D (6 bases). The CDR3 sequence is 16 residues long. Germline loops: CDR1 MGHRA, CDR2 YSYEKL. V dropped 1 base and J dropped 7 bases, with 17 bases sitting between them. CDR3 in DNA: TGCGCCAGCAGCCAAGTGGAGGGGTTTATAGGTAATGAGCAGTTCTTC. Protein product: CASSQVEGFIGNEQFF.

The rearrangement uses TRBV19 and TRBJ2-7; the match to TRBD1 covers 8 bases. Germline V gene lookup returns CDR1 LNHDA and CDR2 SQIVND (reference sequence). The V segment lost 5 bases and the J segment 3 bases; nucleotides outside the gene matches: 6. This CDR3 has 14 residues. This CDR3 reads CASSLPGTGYEQYF. As DNA, the CDR3 is TGTGCCAGTAGTTTACCCGGGACAGGCTACGAGCAGTACTTC.

The chain uses TRBV7-6 and TRBJ1-6; the D gene is possibly TRBD1 (5 bases). The V gene lost 2 bases and the J gene lost 5 bases, with 10 bases spanning the gap. This CDR3 comprises 15 residues. Germline V gives CDR1 SGHVS, CDR2 FNYEAQ. The CDR3 spells CASSLSVDNNSPLHF. CDR3 DNA: TGTGCCAGCAGCTTATCGGTGGACAATAATTCACCCCTCCACTTT.

The chain carries TRBV20-1 and TRBJ1-5; D remains unclear. The CDR3 spans 11 residues. The germline V gene encodes CDR1 DFQATT and CDR2 SNEGSKA (reference sequence). Trimming removed 3 bases at V and 6 bases at J, with 6 bases between. The CDR3 bases are TGCAGTGCTAGTCCAGGTCAGCCCCAGCATTTT. It encodes CSASPGQPQHF.

The chain carries TRBV4-3 and TRBJ2-7; 10 bases line up with TRBD2. The CDR3 runs 19 residues. Germline CDR1 and CDR2: LGHNA and YSLEER. Trimming cost V 0 bases and J 6 bases; bases outside gene matches: 17. CDR3 nucleotide sequence: TGCGCCAGCAGCCAAGACCCTGGGGCCCTAGCGGGAGAGGGGCGCGAGCAGTACTTC. Its protein is CASSQDPGALAGEGREQYF.

This chain joins TRBV19 and TRBJ2-7, with TRBD1 matching over 8 bases. The CDR3 sequence is 13 residues long. The germline V gene encodes CDR1 LNHDA and CDR2 SQIVND (reference sequence). Germline trimming cut 5 bases from V and 6 bases from J; bases unmatched to any gene: 6. The CDR3 sequence: CASSVDRAREQYF. DNA of the CDR3: TGTGCCAGTAGTGTGGACAGGGCACGCGAGCAGTACTTC. The entire variable domain, with the rest obtained from reference TRBV19 and TRBJ2-7, is as follows: DGGITQSPKYLFRKEGQNVTLSCEQNLNHDAMYWYRQDPGQGLRLIYYSQIVNDFQKGDIAEGYSVSREKKESFPLTVTSAQKNPTAFYLCASSVDRAREQYFGPGTRLTVT.

A single count supports this clone. The chain has TRBV19 and TRBJ2-3, with a tentative D call TRBD2 (5 bases). Per the germline V gene, CDR1 is LNHDA and CDR2 is SQIVND (reference sequence). V was trimmed by 3 bases and J by 0 bases, leaving 16 bases between them. The CDR3 covers 17 residues. The CDR3 loop reads CASSIQADFSSTDTQYF. The CDR3 DNA is TGTGCCAGTAGTATTCAAGCGGATTTTTCTAGCACAGATACGCAGTATTTT.

J is TRBJ1-2 and V is TRBV30; D is perhaps TRBD1 (5 bases). Trimming took 5 bases from V and 4 from J, leaving 17 bases between them. This CDR3 has 14 amino acids. Per germline, CDR1 GTSNPN and CDR2 SVGIG (reference sequence). The DNA for the CDR3 is TGTGCCTGGGCTGGGGGGGGAGGACCCTATGGCTACACCTTC. It is translated as CAWAGGGGPYGYTF.

Remarks on this clone: One end of the junction varies from germline; a read error may be responsible. J is TRBJ2-7 and V is TRBV20-1; tentatively, D is TRBD1 or TRBD2 (6 bases each). The CDR3 spans 10 residues. CDR1 is DFQATT, CDR2 SNEGSKA, per germline (reference sequence). The CDR3 reads CSAREGGQYF. The CDR3 nucleotides are TGCAGTGCCAGAGAGGGGGGGCAGTACTTC.

J is TRBJ2-7 and V is TRBV7-9; D remains unclear. V was trimmed by 5 bases and J by 1 base, leaving 9 bases between them. The CDR3 has 13 residues. Germline CDR1 is SEHNR and CDR2 is FQNEAQ (reference sequence). CDR3 loop: CASSLSSSYEQYF. CDR3 nucleotides: TGTGCCAGCAGCCTGTCTTCTTCCTACGAGCAGTACTTC.

The V gene is TRBV5-5, the J gene TRBJ1-5; 7 bases map to TRBD1. This CDR3 is built from 16 residues. Trimming cost V 0 bases and J 6 bases; bases outside gene matches: 9. Germline loops: CDR1 SGHKS, CDR2 YYEKEE (reference sequence). In DNA form, the CDR3 reads TGTGCCAGCAGCTTGGTATGGACAGGCACCGGTCAGCCCCAGCATTTT. Its translation is CASSLVWTGTGQPQHF.

The V and J genes are TRBV7-9 and TRBJ2-5; D is possibly TRBD1 (6 bases). Germline V gene data show CDR1 as SEHNR and CDR2 as FQNEAQ (reference sequence). Trimming took 5 bases from V and 5 from J, leaving 18 bases between them. The CDR3 runs 15 residues. CDR3 coding DNA: TGTGCCAGCAGCCCCCGACAGGTCCGTTGGGAGACCCAGTACTTC. Its translation: CASSPRQVRWETQYF. Combining the CDR3 with reference TRBV7-9 and TRBJ2-5 gives the whole variable domain DTGVSQNPRHKITKRGQNVTFRCDPISEHNRLYWYRQTLGQGPEFLTYFQNEAQLEKSRLLSDRFSAERPKGSFSTLEIQRTEQGDSAMYLCASSPRQVRWETQYFGPGTRLLVL.

V and J are TRBV9 and TRBJ1-1; a weak D match, TRBD1 (5 bases). With 2 bases removed from V and 4 bases from J, the gap between germline ends came to 12 bases. The length of the CDR3 is 14 residues. CDR1 is SGDLS, CDR2 YYNGEE, per germline. The CDR3 loop is CASSVTDGVTEAFF. The CDR3 DNA reads as TGTGCCAGCAGCGTGACAGACGGAGTCACTGAAGCTTTCTTT. The variable domain in full, completed from reference TRBV9 and TRBJ1-1, reads DSGVTQTPKHLITATGQRVTLRCSPRSGDLSVYWYQQSLDQGLQFLIQYYNGEERAKGNILERFSAQQFPDLHSELNLSSLELGDSALYFCASSVTDGVTEAFFGQGTRLTVV.

The chain is built from TRBV28 and TRBJ1-3; D uncertain. The germline V gene has CDR1 MDHEN and CDR2 SYDVKM. The ends were cut back, 2 bases at V and 4 bases at J, with 3 bases in the middle. The CDR3 is made up of 12 amino acids. CDR3 sequence: CASSLPGNTIYF. DNA of the CDR3: TGTGCCAGCAGTTTACCGGGAAACACCATATATTTT. The whole variable domain, remainder taken from reference TRBV28 and TRBJ1-3, is DVKVTQSSRYLVKRTGEKVFLECVQDMDHENMFWYRQDPGLGLRLIYFSYDVKMKEKGDIPEGYSVSREKKERFSLILESASTNQTSMYLCASSLPGNTIYFGEGSWLTVV.

The J gene is TRBJ1-1, the V gene TRBV9; D call uncertain. From germline, CDR1 is SGDLS and CDR2 YYNGEE. Trimming left V 2 bases short and J 3 bases short, with 8 bases between. The CDR3 totals 13 residues. CDR3 region: CASSVEGHTEAFF. The CDR3 DNA reads as TGTGCCAGCAGCGTCGAGGGCCACACTGAAGCTTTCTTT.

This clone was counted once. CDR3 nucleotides: TGTGCCAGCAGGAGGACAGGGGAAGGCTACACCTTC. This encodes CASRRTGEGYTF. The chain couples TRBV6-8 to TRBJ1-2; 9 bases are shared with TRBD1. V gave up 6 bases and J gave up 8 bases; unmatched junction bases: 4. The CDR3 totals 12 residues. Germline V lookup: CDR1 MNHGY, CDR2 SAAAGT.